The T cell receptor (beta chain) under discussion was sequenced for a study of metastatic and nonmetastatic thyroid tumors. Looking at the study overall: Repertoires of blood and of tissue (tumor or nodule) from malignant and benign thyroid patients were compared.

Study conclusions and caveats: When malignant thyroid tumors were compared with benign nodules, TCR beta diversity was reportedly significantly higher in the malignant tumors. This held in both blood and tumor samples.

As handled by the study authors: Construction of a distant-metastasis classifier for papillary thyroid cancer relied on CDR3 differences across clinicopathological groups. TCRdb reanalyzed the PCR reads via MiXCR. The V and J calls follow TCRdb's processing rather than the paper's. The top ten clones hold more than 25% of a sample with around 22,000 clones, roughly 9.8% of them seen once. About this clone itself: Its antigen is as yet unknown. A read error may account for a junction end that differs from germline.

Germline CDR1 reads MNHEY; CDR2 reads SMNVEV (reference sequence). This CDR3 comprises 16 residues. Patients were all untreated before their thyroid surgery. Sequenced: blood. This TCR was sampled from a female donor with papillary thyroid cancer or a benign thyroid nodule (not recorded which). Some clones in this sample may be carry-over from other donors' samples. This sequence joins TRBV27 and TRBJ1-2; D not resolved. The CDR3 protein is CAGSLLPDSRYYGYTF. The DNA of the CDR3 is TGTGCCGGCAGTCTCCTCCCGGACTCTCGCTACTATGGCTACACCTTC.